These T cell receptor beta chains were read from a single sample in a study of blood T cells in healthy people across ages. Using its own MiXCR run on the 5' RACE reads, TCRdb lists one record per CDR3 protein. The sample has 750,000 to 850,000 distinct CDR3 sequences, approximately 25% seen once. A further study also used this sample, focusing on T cells of mothers and their children.

The material sequenced was blood. The receptor set was obtained from a boy aged 10-17 years in good health. The conserved cysteine and the conserved F or W are not part of the CDR3 here.

>TRBJ2-5|TRBV14
ASSFARIPLETQY
>TRBJ1-1|TRBV29-1
SARAGDTEAF
>TRBJ1-4|TRBV28
ASRDGGNEKLF
>TRBJ2-2|TRBV7-6
ASSLATRVGELF
>TRBJ1-5|TRBV20-1
SARDGTDNQPQH
>-|TRBV7-2
ASSFYRYNEQF
>TRBJ2-5|TRBV20-1
SAPGVGETLY
>TRBJ2-2|TRBV25-1
ASSFFRLSTGELF
>TRBJ1-2|TRBV29-1
SVEGGARVREGYT
>TRBJ2-7|TRBV12-3/TRBV12-4
ASQDRGYEQY
>TRBJ1-5|TRBV28
ASSYRQGRQPQH
>TRBJ2-3|TRBV5-1
ASSRTGVGTDTQY
>TRBJ1-5|TRBV29-1
SVAFGTSGDQPQH
>TRBJ2-5|TRBV11-2
ASSLVETQY
>TRBJ2-3|TRBV7-9
ASSLSGTKSTDTQY
>TRBJ2-5|TRBV7-2
ASSLGGRGKEETQY
>TRBJ2-4|TRBV11-2
ASSLDYAGAKNIQY
>TRBJ2-7|TRBV20-1
SAGPGPTRYEQY
>TRBJ1-1|TRBV7-2
ASSQWGTEAF
>TRBJ2-5|TRBV9
ASSALDGERRQY
>TRBJ1-1|TRBV7-2
ASSAQTGGNTEAF
>TRBJ1-6|TRBV29-1
SVGESNSPLH
>TRBJ2-5|TRBV7-2
ASNTLGRTQETQY
>TRBJ1-1|TRBV7-6
ASSLAGIWGTEAF
>TRBJ1-1|TRBV30
AWTQTTNTEAF
>TRBJ2-3|TRBV4-3
ASSTTRGSGGTDTQY
>TRBJ2-3|TRBV27
ASSPGGGAAGGNTQY
>TRBJ2-5|TRBV29-1
SVEDHEGGETQY